Listed here are 30 T cell receptor beta chains from one sample, sequenced in a study of T-cell reconstitution after alpha-beta-depleted transplantation in children. Construction of the TCRbeta library involved unique molecular identifiers. A single record per CDR3 protein comes from TCRdb applying MiXCR to the PCR reads. In the table there are 200,000 to 250,000 distinct CDR3 sequences, approximately 10% of which are singletons. Sequenced here: PBMCs from the stem cell graft donor, sampled from the stem cell graft. The receptor set was obtained from a human donor who donated a stem cell graft to a child with acute lymphoblastic leukemia.

The V call is TRBV20-1, the J call TRBJ2-7, with TRBD2 identical over 15 bases. V trimming: 6 bases; J trimming: 7 bases; junction bases outside the gene matches: 7. Germline CDR1 reads DFQATT; CDR2 reads SNEGSKA (reference sequence). The CDR3 contains 14 residues. This CDR3 reads CSAGTSGGPEEQYF. In nucleotides, the CDR3 is TGCAGTGCCGGGACTAGCGGGGGGCCGGAGGAGCAGTACTTC.

This clonotype was detected ten times or more. The V call is TRBV15, the J call TRBJ1-1, with D unresolved. The CDR3 length is 11 residues. The V gene lost 6 bases and the J gene lost 1 base, with 3 bases spanning the gap. Germline values: CDR1 LNHNV, CDR2 YYDKDF (reference sequence). CDR3 coding DNA: TGTGCCACCAGGACGAACACTGAAGCTTTCTTT. Residues: CATRTNTEAFF.

In this sample, this clonotype turned up a few times. The CDR3 here is CASSPRDRNAEGYTF. Written as DNA, the CDR3 is TGTGCCAGCAGTCCAAGGGACCGAAACGCGGAAGGCTACACCTTC. The chain combines TRBV12-3 or TRBV12-4 with TRBJ1-2; tentatively, D is TRBD1 (5 bases). The CDR3 spans 15 residues. Trimming pared 5 bases from V and 8 bases from J, leaving 21 bases between.

This clonotype was observed many times. The chain joins TRBV12-3 or TRBV12-4 to TRBJ1-4; 9 nucleotides align to TRBD1. The J segment lost 4 bases and the V segment lost 5 bases, leaving 5 bases of the junction unmatched. The CDR3 contains 15 residues. The CDR3 region is CASSQGTGFNEKLFF. The CDR3 region has the DNA TGTGCCAGCAGTCAAGGGACAGGGTTTAATGAAAAACTGTTTTTT.

A few counts support this clonotype. The chain has TRBV5-6 and TRBJ1-1, with D hard to call. This CDR3 region has 15 residues. Trimming pared 0 bases from V and 5 bases from J, leaving 14 bases between. Per the germline V gene, CDR1 is SGHDT and CDR2 is YYEEEE. CDR3 residues: CASSLAVPTKTEAFF. The CDR3 nucleotides are TGTGCCAGCAGCTTGGCTGTCCCAACGAAGACTGAAGCTTTCTTT.

This clonotype was recorded a few times. This sequence joins TRBV10-3 and TRBJ2-7, with 15 nucleotides matching TRBD2. The CDR3 contains 19 residues. The junction had 13 bases not matched to a gene; V was cut back by 5 bases and J by 2 bases. In germline, CDR1 is ENHRY, CDR2 SYGVKD. CDR3 nucleotide sequence: TGTGCCATCAGTACCTGGACTAGCGGGGGGGGTCCCGCGGCCTACGAGCAGTACTTC. Translating it yields CAISTWTSGGGPAAYEQYF.

A few counts support this clonotype. In DNA form, the CDR3 reads TGCGCCAGCAGCTTGGGGTCCGGGCCGTCCTATTCACCCCTCCACTTT. Translated, it gives CASSLGSGPSYSPLHF. V is TRBV5-1 and J is TRBJ1-6, with no clear D. CDR1 and CDR2 (germline): SGHRS, YFSETQ. The CDR3 consists of 16 residues. Trimming removed 0 bases from V and 8 bases from J, with 15 bases in between.

This clonotype was observed a few times. This CDR3 reads CASSLEQHTEAFF. The CDR3 coding sequence is TGCGCCAGCAGCTTGGAACAGCACACTGAAGCTTTCTTT. The genes are TRBV5-1 and TRBJ1-1, with no clear D. Deletions cut 0 bases from V and 3 bases from J, with 6 bases between. Per the germline V gene, CDR1 is SGHRS and CDR2 is YFSETQ. The CDR3 consists of 13 residues. The full variable domain, in which reference TRBV5-1 and TRBJ1-1 provide the parts outside the CDR3, is KAGVTQTPRYLIKTRGQQVTLSCSPISGHRSVSWYQQTPGQGLQFLFEYFSETQRNKGNFPGRFSGRQFSNSRSEMNVSTLELGDSALYLCASSLEQHTEAFFGQGTRLTVV.

In this sample, this clonotype turned up a few times. The V call is TRBV2, the J call TRBJ2-1; 12 positions match TRBD2. The trim removed 10 bases at V and 7 bases at J, leaving 20 bases unmatched. Germline loops: CDR1 SNHLY, CDR2 FYNNEI. The CDR3 covers 18 residues. CDR3 protein: CATTRELAGGQSRNEQFF. The CDR3 DNA is TGTGCCACCACCAGGGAGCTAGCGGGGGGGCAGTCGAGGAATGAGCAGTTCTTC.

For the CDR3, the DNA is TGTGCCAGCAGCCTAGTCCCGACAGGGAACACTGAAGCTTTCTTT. It encodes CASSLVPTGNTEAFF. The rearrangement links TRBV7-4 to TRBJ1-1, with a weak D call TRBD1 (6 bases). This CDR3 is built from 15 residues. Germline assignment: CDR1 SGHVT and CDR2 SQSDAQ. With 5 bases removed from V and 1 base from J, the gap between germline ends came to 14 bases.

This clonotype was counted a few times. This chain joins TRBV27 and TRBJ1-1; a weak D match, TRBD1 (5 bases). CDR3 length equals 15 residues. Germline values: CDR1 MNHEY, CDR2 SMNVEV (reference sequence). V was cut by 6 bases and J by 4 bases, with 18 bases left in between. The CDR3 here is CASSSFRYQGTEAFF. Written as DNA, the CDR3 is TGTGCCAGCAGCTCCTTTAGGTATCAGGGCACTGAAGCTTTCTTT.

The gene calls are TRBV4-1 and TRBJ1-1; TRBD1 matches at 7 bases. The germline V gene has CDR1 MGHRA and CDR2 YSYEKL. V lost 1 base to trimming and J lost 4 bases; unmatched junction nucleotides: 6. The CDR3 spans 15 residues. The CDR3 loop reads CASSQADRVGTEAFF. For the CDR3, the DNA is TGCGCCAGCAGCCAAGCCGACAGGGTAGGCACTGAAGCTTTCTTT.

This clonotype occurred many times. The rearrangement links TRBV6-5 to TRBJ2-1; possibly TRBD2 for D (7 bases). The CDR3 runs to 14 residues. CDR1 MNHEY and CDR2 SVGAGI come from the germline V gene. V was cut by 7 bases and J by 2 bases, with 12 bases left in between. This chain's CDR3 is CASIGGGTYNEQFF. Here the CDR3 DNA reads TGTGCCAGCATCGGCGGGGGCACCTACAATGAGCAGTTCTTC.

This chain uses TRBV10-3 with TRBJ2-2; a possible D gene is TRBD2 (6 bases). The V end was cut by 3 bases, the J end by 0 bases, with 8 bases between. Per germline, CDR1 ENHRY and CDR2 SYGVKD. The CDR3 has 15 amino acids. CDR3 DNA sequence: TGTGCCATCAGTGAAGGGACTGCGAACACCGGGGAGCTGTTTTTT. It yields the protein CAISEGTANTGELFF.

Many counts were recorded for this clonotype. This chain joins TRBV7-9 and TRBJ2-3, with 8 bases aligning to TRBD2. The V gene's germline CDR1 is SEHNR and CDR2 FQNEAQ (reference sequence). The CDR3 has 16 residues. The junction had 11 bases not matched to a gene; V was cut back by 5 bases and J by 4 bases. CDR3 sequence reads: CASSRRGSGGADTQYF. The CDR3 DNA sequence: TGTGCCAGCAGCCGGAGAGGCAGCGGGGGCGCAGATACGCAGTATTTT.

This clonotype was seen at least ten times. V gene TRBV5-1 combines with J gene TRBJ2-2, with 10 bases identical to TRBD2. The CDR3 consists of 16 residues. Trimming cost V 4 bases and J 1 base; bases outside gene matches: 4. CDR1 and CDR2 from the germline V gene are SGHRS and YFSETQ. As DNA, the CDR3 is TGCGCCAGCAGCGTCTTAGCGGGGGGGAACACCGGGGAGCTGTTTTTT. This translates into CASSVLAGGNTGELFF.

This clonotype is medium-sized by share. The CDR3 loop is CASSTIRVEQFF. CDR3 coding DNA: TGTGCCAGCAGTACAATCAGGGTTGAGCAGTTCTTC. The chain recombines TRBV12-3 or TRBV12-4 with TRBJ2-1; D might be TRBD1 (5 bases). The V gene lost 5 bases and the J gene lost 9 bases, with 11 bases spanning the gap. This CDR3 has 12 residues.

The rearrangement links TRBV7-2 to TRBJ1-1; D is unclear. The CDR3 covers 13 residues. The germline V gene has CDR1 SGHTA and CDR2 FQGNSA. Trimming stripped 6 bases from V and 3 bases from J, with 11 bases between. CDR3 protein: CASRELLDTEAFF. CDR3 nucleotide sequence: TGTGCCAGCAGGGAACTTTTGGACACTGAAGCTTTCTTT. Filled out from reference TRBV7-2 and TRBJ1-1, the complete variable domain reads GAGVSQSPSNKVTEKGKDVELRCDPISGHTALYWYRQSLGQGLEFLIYFQGNSAPDKSGLPSDRFSAERTGGSVSTLTIQRTQQEDSAVYLCASRELLDTEAFFGQGTRLTVV.

This clonotype has ten or more counts. The gene calls are TRBV5-6 and TRBJ2-5; 11 nucleotides line up with TRBD1. This CDR3 comprises 15 residues. CDR1 is SGHDT and CDR2 is YYEEEE in the germline V gene. Unmatched junction bases numbered 5, after V lost 4 bases and J lost 3 bases. CDR3 amino acids: CASSKRTGGEETQYF. In DNA, the CDR3 is TGTGCCAGCAGCAAAAGGACAGGGGGCGAAGAGACCCAGTACTTC.

The chain has TRBV7-9 and TRBJ2-2, with 9 bases identical to TRBD2. Germline trimming cut 8 bases from V and 1 base from J; bases unmatched to any gene: 8. The CDR3 extends over 16 amino acids. Germline loops: CDR1 SEHNR, CDR2 FQNEAQ (reference sequence). The CDR3 bases are TGTGCCAGCTCCTGGAGAGCGGGGGGGAACACCGGGGAGCTGTTTTTT. Translation: CASSWRAGGNTGELFF.

The table lists this clonotype with a few counts. The rearrangement joins TRBV5-1 to TRBJ2-1; D gene uncertain. CDR3 length equals 14 residues. Trimming removed 3 bases at V and 6 bases at J, with 13 bases between. CDR1 is SGHRS and CDR2 is YFSETQ in the germline V gene. The CDR3, as DNA: TGCGCCAGCAGCTCTAACCCGGGCCGCAATGAGCAGTTCTTC. This codes for CASSSNPGRNEQFF.

The rearrangement links TRBV10-3 to TRBJ2-5; D is undetermined. Trimming pared 10 bases from V and 4 bases from J, leaving 22 bases between. Per germline, CDR1 ENHRY and CDR2 SYGVKD. The CDR3 spans 15 residues. CDR3 residues: CATTLQGRQRETQYF. In DNA, the CDR3 is TGTGCCACCACCCTACAAGGAAGGCAACGAGAGACCCAGTACTTC.

This clonotype was observed a few times. The chain links TRBV4-3 to TRBJ2-6, with D tentatively TRBD1 (6 bases). The CDR3 is 18 residues long. Germline lookup yields CDR1 LGHNA and CDR2 YSLEER. Trimming removed 4 bases from V and 0 bases from J, with 16 bases in between. As DNA, the CDR3 is TGCGCCAGCAGCCCATCTTCGACAGGTCTCTCTGGGGCCAACGTCCTGACTTTC. It is translated as CASSPSSTGLSGANVLTF.

In its sample, this clonotype was seen many times. The rearrangement links TRBV7-9 to TRBJ1-4; TRBD1 matches 7 bases. J lost 4 bases, V lost 5 bases, and 10 bases had no gene match. The CDR3 runs to 16 residues. From germline, CDR1 is SEHNR and CDR2 FQNEAQ (reference sequence). The CDR3 sequence: CASSVDRAPLNEKLFF. CDR3 nucleotide sequence: TGTGCCAGCAGCGTAGACAGGGCCCCGCTTAATGAAAAACTGTTTTTT. Full variable domain (outside the CDR3, taken from reference TRBV7-9 and TRBJ1-4): DTGVSQNPRHKITKRGQNVTFRCDPISEHNRLYWYRQTLGQGPEFLTYFQNEAQLEKSRLLSDRFSAERPKGSFSTLEIQRTEQGDSAMYLCASSVDRAPLNEKLFFGSGTQLSVL.

The chain combines TRBV5-4 with TRBJ1-1; D is possibly TRBD1 (5 bases). This CDR3 region has 13 residues. Germline values: CDR1 SGHNT, CDR2 YYREEE (reference sequence). V lost 0 bases, J lost 8 bases, and 11 bases lay in between. The CDR3 sequence is CASSLGGTGEAFF. CDR3 DNA: TGTGCCAGCAGCTTGGGCGGGACGGGGGAAGCTTTCTTT. The entire variable domain, with the rest obtained from reference TRBV5-4 and TRBJ1-1, is as follows: ETGVTQSPTHLIKTRGQQVTLRCSSQSGHNTVSWYQQALGQGPQFIFQYYREEENGRGNFPPRFSGLQFPNYSSELNVNALELDDSALYLCASSLGGTGEAFFGQGTRLTVV.

This clonotype has just a few counts. The chain carries TRBV5-1 and TRBJ2-7; 9 bases are a match to TRBD1. Per the germline V gene, CDR1 is SGHRS and CDR2 is YFSETQ. This CDR3 is built from 14 residues. After removal of 4 bases from V and 5 bases from J, the junction contained 7 bases not matched to a gene. The CDR3: CASSLGQGTHEQYF. The CDR3 DNA sequence: TGCGCCAGCAGCCTTGGACAGGGGACCCACGAGCAGTACTTC.

This clonotype was picked up a small number of times. The chain links TRBV6-2 or TRBV6-3 to TRBJ2-7; 8 bases are a match to TRBD2. V shed 7 bases, J shed 0 bases, and the junction held 5 bases outside the gene matches. This CDR3 spans 14 amino acids. Germline-derived CDR1 and CDR2 are MNHEY and SVGEGT. CDR3 loop: CASTLAGNSYEQYF. As DNA, the CDR3 is TGTGCCAGCACGTTAGCGGGGAACTCCTACGAGCAGTACTTC.

This clonotype appeared many times. This chain uses TRBV5-6 with TRBJ2-1, with 13 bases that match TRBD2. The CDR3 runs to 14 residues. Trimming removed 1 base from V and 9 bases from J; junction bases left unmatched: 1. In germline, CDR1 is SGHDT, CDR2 YYEEEE. Here the CDR3 DNA reads TGTGCCAGCAGCTTGCGACTAGCGGGAGGTGAGCAGTTCTTC. Translation gives CASSLRLAGGEQFF. Full variable domain (remainder filled in from reference TRBV5-6 and TRBJ2-1): DAGVTQSPTHLIKTRGQQVTLRCSPKSGHDTVSWYQQALGQGPQFIFQYYEEEERQRGNFPDRFSGHQFPNYSSELNVNALLLGDSALYLCASSLRLAGGEQFFGPGTRLTVL.

This clonotype was seen a few times. The rearrangement joins TRBV27 to TRBJ1-1; D might be TRBD1 (5 bases). The V and J ends lost 6 bases and 0 bases respectively, with 14 bases between them. This CDR3 spans 15 amino acids. CDR1 is MNHEY, CDR2 SMNVEV, per germline (reference sequence). CDR3 amino acids: CASRKAGTMNTEAFF. CDR3 in DNA: TGTGCCAGCAGGAAGGCAGGGACTATGAACACTGAAGCTTTCTTT.

This clonotype was seen a handful of times. The chain joins TRBV29-1 to TRBJ2-7, with 12 bases matching TRBD2. Germline V gene sequence: CDR1 SQVTM, CDR2 ANQGSEA. Unmatched junction bases numbered 5, after V lost 7 bases and J lost 1 base. This CDR3 has 14 residues. The CDR3 DNA sequence: TGCAGCGCACTACTAGCGGGGGGTTCCTACGAGCAGTACTTC. Amino acids: CSALLAGGSYEQYF.